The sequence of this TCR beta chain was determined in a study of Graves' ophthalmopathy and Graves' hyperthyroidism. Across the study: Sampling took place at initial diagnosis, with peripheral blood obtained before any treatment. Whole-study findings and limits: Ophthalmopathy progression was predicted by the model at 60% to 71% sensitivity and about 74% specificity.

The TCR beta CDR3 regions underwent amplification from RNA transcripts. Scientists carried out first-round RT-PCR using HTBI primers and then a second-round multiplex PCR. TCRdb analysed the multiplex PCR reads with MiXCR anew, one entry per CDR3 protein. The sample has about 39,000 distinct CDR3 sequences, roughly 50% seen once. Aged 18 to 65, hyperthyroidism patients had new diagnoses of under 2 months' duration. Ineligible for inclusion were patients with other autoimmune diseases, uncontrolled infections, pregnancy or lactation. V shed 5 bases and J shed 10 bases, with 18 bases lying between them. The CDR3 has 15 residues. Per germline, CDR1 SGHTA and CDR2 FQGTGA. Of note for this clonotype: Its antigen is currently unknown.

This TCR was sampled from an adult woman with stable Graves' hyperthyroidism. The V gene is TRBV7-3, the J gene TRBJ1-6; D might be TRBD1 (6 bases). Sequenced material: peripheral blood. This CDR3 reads CASSQDRQGPSPLHF. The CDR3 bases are TGTGCCAGCAGCCAAGACCGGCAGGGGCCGTCACCCCTCCACTTT.